Presented here are 20 T cell receptor beta chains from one specimen sequenced in a study of blood T cell repertoires in COVID-19. TCRdb keeps only in-frame clones here, not all; method: immunoSEQ multiplex PCR. The sample consists of roughly 570,000 clones, approximately 91% of them appearing once. The sequencing input was peripheral blood. The receptors originated from a woman in her 50s with COVID-19, enrolled during active disease.

This clone was detected once. V and J are TRBV29-1 and TRBJ1-1; D unresolved. From germline, CDR1 is SQVTM and CDR2 ANQGSEA. The CDR3 sequence is 10 residues long. V dropped 8 bases and J dropped 6 bases, with 10 bases sitting between them. CDR3 in amino acids: CSTTDPEAFF. CDR3 nucleotide sequence: TGCAGCACAACAGATCCTGAAGCTTTCTTT.

J is TRBJ1-1 and V is TRBV30; tentatively, D is TRBD1 (5 bases). Germline CDR1 GTSNPN, CDR2 SVGIG (reference sequence). The CDR3 is 11 amino acids. V gave up 0 bases and J gave up 10 bases, with 9 bases separating them. The CDR3 is CAWSVRRAAFF. DNA of the CDR3: TGTGCCTGGAGTGTACGCAGGGCAGCTTTCTTT. Full variable domain (outside the CDR3, taken from reference TRBV30 and TRBJ1-1): SQTIHQWPATLVQPVGSPLSLECTVEGTSNPNLYWYRQAAGRGLQLLFYSVGIGQISSEVPQNLSASRPQDRQFILSSKKLLLSDSGFYLCAWSVRRAAFFGQGTRLTVV.

The J gene is TRBJ1-5, the V gene TRBV28, with D possibly TRBD1 on 6 matching bases. Trimming cost V 6 bases and J 3 bases, with 15 bases left between them. Germline lookup yields CDR1 MDHEN and CDR2 SYDVKM. CDR3 length: 15 amino acids. CDR3 amino acids: CASRRTVVHNQPQHF. The CDR3 DNA sequence: TGTGCCAGCAGACGGACAGTGGTACACAATCAGCCCCAGCATTTT.

This clone was found once. The gene calls are TRBV4-1 and TRBJ2-7; D unresolved. The CDR3 is 16 amino acids. Per the germline V gene, CDR1 is MGHRA and CDR2 is YSYEKL. V lost 1 base and J lost 0, with 13 bases in between. In DNA form, the CDR3 reads TGCGCCAGCAGCCAAGTTCCAGGATTCGCCTCCTACGAGCAGTACTTC. The encoded protein is CASSQVPGFASYEQYF.

The table lists this clone with a count of one. The chain links TRBV25-1 to TRBJ2-1; possible D gene TRBD2, 7 bases. Trimming left V 3 bases short and J 12 bases short, with 24 bases between. The CDR3 contains 16 residues. Germline V gene data show CDR1 as MGHDK and CDR2 as SYGVNS. CDR3 DNA: TGTGCCAGCAGTGATGTAGGGGGACTATCCATTCATGGGCAGTTCTTC. This encodes CASSDVGGLSIHGQFF.

The rearrangement joins TRBV19 to TRBJ1-5; D may be TRBD1 (5 bases). Germline CDR1 and CDR2: LNHDA and SQIVND (reference sequence). Trimming removed 3 bases from V and 4 bases from J, with 16 bases in between. The CDR3 spans 16 residues. CDR3 loop: CASSIESRAENQPQHF. DNA for the CDR3: TGTGCCAGTAGTATTGAGTCCAGGGCCGAGAATCAGCCCCAGCATTTT.

The rearrangement uses TRBV27 and TRBJ1-2, with D possibly matching TRBD1 (5 bases). Germline lookup yields CDR1 MNHEY and CDR2 SMNVEV (reference sequence). With 2 bases removed from V and 4 bases from J, the gap between germline ends came to 11 bases. CDR3 length: 14 amino acids. CDR3 protein: CASSLLQGSYGYTF. The DNA for the CDR3 is TGTGCCAGCAGTTTACTGCAGGGATCCTATGGCTACACCTTC.

The chain carries TRBV18 and TRBJ1-5; D call uncertain. V shed 3 bases and J shed 5 bases, with 17 bases lying between them. There are 16 residues in the CDR3. Per the germline V gene, CDR1 is KGHSH and CDR2 is LQKENI. The CDR3 DNA follows: TGTGCCAGCTCACCCCCGGAGAGGCGAGACCATCAGCCCCAGCATTTT. As protein: CASSPPERRDHQPQHF.

The V gene is TRBV28, the J gene TRBJ1-6; 8 nucleotides agree with TRBD1. Looked up from germline, CDR1 is MDHEN and CDR2 is SYDVKM. Trimming at V came to 6 bases and at J to 7 bases, leaving 5 bases not matched to a gene. The CDR3 spans 14 residues. The CDR3 bases are TGTGCCAGCAGATTCGACAGGGGCAATTCACCCCTCCACTTT. It encodes CASRFDRGNSPLHF.

The V and J genes are TRBV6-5 and TRBJ1-2; TRBD1 matches at 9 bases. With V trimmed by 6 bases and J by 6 bases, 5 bases remained unmatched. Germline CDR1 is MNHEY and CDR2 is SVGAGI. The CDR3 consists of 13 residues. The DNA of the CDR3 is TGTGCCAGCAGGGGGGACAGGGCGAATGGCTACACCTTC. Amino acid sequence: CASRGDRANGYTF.

The chain has TRBV2 and TRBJ2-7; D not certain. The CDR3 is 14 amino acids. V shed 4 bases and J shed 3 bases, with 13 bases lying between them. Germline CDR1 SNHLY, CDR2 FYNNEI. The CDR3 loop reads CASSAGYPDYEQYF. As DNA, the CDR3 is TGTGCCAGCAGTGCCGGTTACCCCGACTACGAGCAGTACTTC.

This chain connects TRBV5-1 to TRBJ2-7; possibly TRBD2 for D (5 bases). The germline CDR1 and CDR2 sequences are SGHRS and YFSETQ. V lost 0 bases and J 4 bases, leaving 14 bases between the germline ends. This CDR3 contains 15 residues. The CDR3 loop is CASSLVAGEGYEQYF. CDR3 DNA sequence: TGCGCCAGCAGCTTGGTCGCGGGCGAAGGATACGAGCAGTACTTC.

The chain links TRBV10-3 to TRBJ1-1; TRBD1 matches 8 bases. The V gene's germline CDR1 is ENHRY and CDR2 SYGVKD. This CDR3 has 14 residues. V trimming: 6 bases; J trimming: 5 bases; junction bases outside the gene matches: 8. This CDR3 reads CAISAETGVTEAFF. CDR3 DNA sequence: TGTGCCATCAGCGCCGAGACAGGGGTTACTGAAGCTTTCTTT.

The V and J genes are TRBV27 and TRBJ2-7, with 11 nucleotides matching TRBD1. After removal of 3 bases from V and 3 bases from J, the junction contained 4 bases not matched to a gene. Germline V gene lookup returns CDR1 MNHEY and CDR2 SMNVEV (reference sequence). This CDR3 comprises 15 residues. This chain's CDR3 is CASSLTGQGDYEQYF. CDR3 DNA: TGTGCCAGCAGTTTGACGGGACAGGGGGACTACGAGCAGTACTTC.

The J gene is TRBJ2-1, the V gene TRBV6-5; weak D call: TRBD1 (6 bases). Trimming pared 2 bases from V and 13 bases from J, leaving 12 bases between. The germline gives CDR1 MNHEY, CDR2 SVGAGI. CDR3 length equals 12 residues. This chain's CDR3 is CASSYQGQRQFF. The CDR3 bases are TGTGCCAGCAGTTACCAGGGGCAAAGACAGTTCTTC.

This chain uses TRBV7-9 with TRBJ1-1; 9 bases line up with TRBD1. CDR3 length: 15 residues. Germline V gene lookup returns CDR1 SEHNR and CDR2 FQNEAQ (reference sequence). V lost 5 bases to trimming and J lost 3 bases; unmatched junction nucleotides: 7. The CDR3 bases are TGTGCCAGCAGCGAATTACAGGGGGCGGACACTGAAGCTTTCTTT. This gives the protein CASSELQGADTEAFF.

The genes are TRBV9 and TRBJ2-3; weak D call: TRBD1 (8 bases). CDR1 SGDLS and CDR2 YYNGEE come from the germline V gene. The length of the CDR3 is 21 residues. V lost 0 bases and J 0 bases, leaving 26 bases between the germline ends. CDR3 in amino acids: CASSVGYRGGRPLYSTDTQYF. The CDR3 DNA follows: TGTGCCAGCAGCGTAGGATACAGGGGGGGACGCCCCCTATATAGCACAGATACGCAGTATTTT.

The chain couples TRBV19 to TRBJ2-3; TRBD2 matches 7 bases. This CDR3 has 16 residues. Trimming took 7 bases from V and 5 from J; bases not matched to a gene: 15. Germline values: CDR1 LNHDA, CDR2 SQIVND (reference sequence). The CDR3 here is CASTDKSRGGGDTQYF. The CDR3 bases are TGTGCCAGTACCGACAAGAGTCGGGGCGGGGGAGATACGCAGTATTTT.

This chain links TRBV5-6 with TRBJ1-3; no definite D call. This CDR3 contains 14 residues. CDR1 and CDR2 from the germline V gene are SGHDT and YYEEEE. V lost 4 bases, J lost 3 bases, and 11 bases lay in between. CDR3 DNA sequence: TGTGCCAGCAGCCTTACCGGAGGTGGAAACACCATATATTTT. Its translation: CASSLTGGGNTIYF.

This sequence joins TRBV5-3 and TRBJ1-4; TRBD1 matches 8 bases. TRBV5-3 is an ORF for which the function is uncertain. The CDR3 is 16 amino acids. Losses at the gene ends were 3 bases for V and 8 bases for J; bases not matched to a gene: 12. CDR3 loop: CARSSSRTGREEKLFF. In nucleotides, the CDR3 is TGTGCCAGAAGCTCTTCGAGGACAGGGAGGGAGGAAAAACTGTTTTTT.